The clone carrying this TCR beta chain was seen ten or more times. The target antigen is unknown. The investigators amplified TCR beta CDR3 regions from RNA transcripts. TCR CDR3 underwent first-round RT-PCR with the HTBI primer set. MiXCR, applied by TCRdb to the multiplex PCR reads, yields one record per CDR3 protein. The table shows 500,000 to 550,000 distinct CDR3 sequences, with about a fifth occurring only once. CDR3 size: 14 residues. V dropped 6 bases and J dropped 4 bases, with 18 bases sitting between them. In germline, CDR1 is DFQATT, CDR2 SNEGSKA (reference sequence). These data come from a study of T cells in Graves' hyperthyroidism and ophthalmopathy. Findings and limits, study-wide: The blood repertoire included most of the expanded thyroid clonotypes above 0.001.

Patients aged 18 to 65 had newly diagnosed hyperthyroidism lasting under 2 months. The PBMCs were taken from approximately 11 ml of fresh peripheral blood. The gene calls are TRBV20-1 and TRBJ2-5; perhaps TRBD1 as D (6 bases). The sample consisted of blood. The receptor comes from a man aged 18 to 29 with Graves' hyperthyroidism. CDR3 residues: CSARGWGQPETQYF. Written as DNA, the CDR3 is TGCAGTGCCCGAGGGTGGGGACAACCAGAGACCCAGTACTTC.